This T cell receptor (beta chain) was sequenced in a study of technical replicates of blood from several donors. Assay: immunoSEQ multiplex PCR; the TCRdb copy retains only in-frame clones and omits some. The data hold approximately 89,000 clones, with around 96% observed a single time. Per germline, CDR1 SGHRS and CDR2 YFSETQ. V shed 0 bases, J shed 8 bases, and the junction held 4 bases outside the gene matches. The CDR3 loop spans 15 amino acids. The chain joins TRBV5-1 to TRBJ2-2; TRBD1 aligns across 10 bases. The sample comprised T cells isolated from PBMCs. The receptor comes from a human donor in good health. The DNA for the CDR3 is TGCGCCAGCAGCTTGGGACAGGGGGCGAAGGGGGAGCTGTTTTTT. It yields the protein CASSLGQGAKGELFF.